This T cell receptor beta chain was identified in a study of T cell repertoires in cytomegalovirus infection. In the study overall: Through public TCR beta signatures, both CMV infection and matching HLA type were indicated. Findings of the study overall: CMV-specific TCR beta clonotypes restricted by HLA-C were the ones dominating the ex vivo response.

Each CDR3 protein gets one entry after TCRdb re-called the reads with MiXCR. This sample has some 940,000 distinct CDR3 sequences, with roughly a third found just once. From germline, CDR1 is MNHEY and CDR2 SMNVEV (reference sequence). V was shortened by 5 bases and J by 10 bases, with 18 bases between the two germline ends. The CDR3 sequence is 13 residues long. This clonotype was seen just once. As yet, its antigen is unknown. The chain links TRBV27 to TRBJ2-7; maybe TRBD1 (5 bases). The source material was cultured CD8+ T cells from PBMCs, sampled from culture after CMV antigen stimulation. This TCR was sampled from a human donor in good health (CMV status not recorded). Some clones in this sample may be carry-over from other donors' samples. In DNA form, the CDR3 reads TGTGCCAGCAGTCTCGTTTGGCAGGGCGAACAGTACTTC. This encodes CASSLVWQGEQYF.